A selection of T cell receptor beta chains follows, all from one sample in a study of long-term antiretroviral therapy in people with HIV. Profiling relied on immunoSEQ multiplex PCR, and the TCRdb table lists in-frame clones only, not all of them. The sample contains roughly 15,000 clones, roughly 90% of which appear only once. The sample in question was unsorted PBMCs, obtained 6.2 years after starting antiretroviral therapy. The source of these receptors is a man aged 35-49 years with HIV. CDR3s include the opening cysteine and the closing phenylalanine or tryptophan. Fields, in order: D gene, J gene, clone size, V gene, CDR3 DNA, CDR3 protein. D genes are given only for firm matches. Rows give clone size only sometimes, using once, few, many, or a class for an expanded clone.

TRBD1,TRBJ1-2,NA,TRBV6-5,TGTGCCAGCAGTTACCTCTCCGACAGGGGGCGGCCTGGCTACACCTTC,CASSYLSDRGRPGYTF
TRBD2,TRBJ2-5,once,TRBV19,TGTGCCAGTAGTGTGGGACTAGTCTTTCAAGAGACCCAGTACTTC,CASSVGLVFQETQYF
TRBD1,TRBJ1-2,NA,TRBV5-1,TGCGCCAGCAGCGTGGGTGCGGACAGGCCCTATGGCTACACCTTC,CASSVGADRPYGYTF
NA,TRBJ2-2,NA,TRBV4-3,TGCGCCAGCAGCCAAGAACCGACAGCCATGGCCGGATTTTTGAACACCGGGGAGCTGTTTTTT,CASSQEPTAMAGFLNTGELFF
TRBD2,TRBJ2-1,NA,TRBV9,TGTGCCAGCAGCGTAAGCGGGGTGTCCTACAATGAGCAGTTCTTC,CASSVSGVSYNEQFF
NA,TRBJ1-5,few,TRBV18,TGTGCCAGCTCACCACCGGGGGGCAATCAGCCCCAGCATTTT,CASSPPGGNQPQHF
NA,TRBJ1-1,NA,TRBV6-5,TGTGCCAGCAGTTATTTGGGACCGACCTCTCCCACTGAAGCTTTCTTT,CASSYLGPTSPTEAFF
NA,TRBJ1-1,NA,TRBV30,TGTGCCTGGAGTCTGTCTAACATGAGGGGAGGCTTT,CAWSLSNMRGGF
TRBD1,TRBJ2-1,NA,TRBV19,TGTGCCAGTAGCGGACAGGGGGCCTACAATGAGCAGTTCTTC,CASSGQGAYNEQFF
NA,TRBJ2-2,NA,TRBV6-5,TGTGCCAGCAGTCCGGACAGTTACACCGGGGAGCTGTTTTTT,CASSPDSYTGELFF
TRBD1,TRBJ2-7,NA,TRBV7-2,TGTGCCAGCAGCCCGGGACAGGTCTCGACCTACGAGCAGTACTTC,CASSPGQVSTYEQYF
TRBD1,TRBJ2-4,NA,TRBV2,TGTGCCAGCATAGGAGGACAGGGGTCCCACTTC,CASIGGQGSHF
NA,TRBJ2-1,NA,TRBV5-4,TGTGCCAGCAGCTTGCTCGGGGCGGAAGGGTACAATGAGCAGTTCTTC,CASSLLGAEGYNEQFF
NA,TRBJ1-4,NA,TRBV9,TGTGCCAGCAGCGGAACGCAGGGAGAGGAAAAACTGTTTTTT,CASSGTQGEEKLFF
NA,TRBJ1-1,NA,TRBV9,TGTGCCAGCAGCGCCCCCCCGAATCAGGCGAACACTGAAGCTTTCTTT,CASSAPPNQANTEAFF
NA,TRBJ2-7,NA,TRBV5-1,TGCGCCAGCAGGGTAGATTCGAGGGCCTACGAGCAGTACTTC,CASRVDSRAYEQYF
TRBD2,TRBJ2-1,NA,TRBV25-1,TGTGCCAGCAGAGGGACTAGCGGGAGGAATGAGCAGTTCTTC,CASRGTSGRNEQFF
NA,TRBJ1-5,NA,TRBV7-9,TGTGCCAGCAGCGTAGAAGGGCTGCCCCAGCATTTT,CASSVEGLPQHF
TRBD1,TRBJ1-2,NA,TRBV10-3,TGTGCCATCAGCTCCGGGACAGCCTATGGCTACACCTTC,CAISSGTAYGYTF
NA,TRBJ2-5,NA,TRBV20-1,TGCAGTGCTGTAAGGGGGGAGACCCAGTACTTC,CSAVRGETQYF
TRBD1,TRBJ2-1,NA,TRBV28,TGTGCCAGCAGTCCCACAGGGGGCACTAAGAATGAGCAGTTCTTC,CASSPTGGTKNEQFF
NA,TRBJ2-1,NA,TRBV6-1,TGTGCCAGCAGTGAAGCGGGACCTTACAATGAGCAGTTCTTC,CASSEAGPYNEQFF
NA,TRBJ1-2,NA,TRBV29-1,TGCAGCGTTGAAGACACAGTGTCCATTGGCTACACCTTC,CSVEDTVSIGYTF
NA,TRBJ1-5,NA,TRBV28,TGTGCCAGCAGTCGGCCGGCCGTCAATCAGCCCCAGCATTTT,CASSRPAVNQPQHF
TRBD2,TRBJ2-5,NA,TRBV5-1,TGCGCCAGCAGCCCCATTACAGCGGGAGCGGAGACCCAGTACTTC,CASSPITAGAETQYF
TRBD1,TRBJ1-1,NA,TRBV18,TGTGCCAGCTCTACCGGGACAGGGCATAGCACTGAAGCTTTCTTT,CASSTGTGHSTEAFF
TRBD1,TRBJ1-5,NA,TRBV7-6,TGTGCCAGCAGCTTAGCTGTAGGACAGGATAGCAATCAGCCCCAGCATTTT,CASSLAVGQDSNQPQHF
TRBD2,TRBJ2-7,NA,TRBV7-6,TGTGCCAGCAGCCCTGGACTAGCGGGAGACTACGAGCAGTACTTC,CASSPGLAGDYEQYF
NA,TRBJ1-2,NA,TRBV28,TGTGCCAGCTGTCAGAACTATGGCTACACCTTC,CASCQNYGYTF
NA,TRBJ2-7,NA,TRBV6-1,TGTGCCAGCAGTGACATGGTGGGGGTGCCGTCCTACGAGCAGTACTTC,CASSDMVGVPSYEQYF
TRBD1,TRBJ1-1,NA,TRBV28,TGTGCCACCGGGGGACAGCCGAACACTGAAGCTTTCTTT,CATGGQPNTEAFF
TRBD2,TRBJ2-1,NA,TRBV9,TGTGCCAGCAGCGTAAGCGGGAGTAGGGACAATGAGCAGTTCTTC,CASSVSGSRDNEQFF
TRBD2,TRBJ2-3,once,TRBV7-6,TGTGCCAGCAGCCTCACTAGCGGGAAAACAGATACGCAGTATTTT,CASSLTSGKTDTQYF
NA,TRBJ1-1,NA,TRBV7-8,TGTGCCAGCAGCTTATCAGCCAGCAGAAGGGACACTGAAGCTTTCTTT,CASSLSASRRDTEAFF
TRBD2,TRBJ2-5,NA,TRBV5-1,TGCGCCAGCAGCAAGGAGGGGAGGCGGAGGACTAGCGGACCCGCTCAAGAGACCCAGTACTTC,CASSKEGRRRTSGPAQETQYF
TRBD2,TRBJ2-2,once,TRBV6-1,TGTGCCAGCAGTGGTACTAGCGGGGGCTACACCGGGGAGCTGTTTTTT,CASSGTSGGYTGELFF
TRBD1,TRBJ2-1,NA,TRBV7-3,TGTGCCAGCAGCTTAATCCTTATTACAGGGGGCGCGGAATATGAGCAGTTCTTC,CASSLILITGGAEYEQFF
TRBD1,TRBJ2-5,NA,TRBV5-1,TGCGCCAGCAGCTCCGGGACAGGGGTGTACTTAGAGACCCAGTACTTC,CASSSGTGVYLETQYF
TRBD2,TRBJ2-3,NA,TRBV7-3,TGTGCCAGCAGCTTACACCACGGGAGGGCCCAAGATACGCAGTATTTT,CASSLHHGRAQDTQYF
NA,TRBJ1-2,NA,TRBV7-3,TGTGCCAGCAGCCTGACAGATAACTATGGCTACACCTTC,CASSLTDNYGYTF
NA,TRBJ2-1,NA,TRBV14,TGTGCCAGCAGCCCTGTGATGTTAGGGTACAATGAGCAGTTCTTC,CASSPVMLGYNEQFF
TRBD2,TRBJ2-1,NA,TRBV5-1,TGCGCCAGCAGCTTGGATTGGGGGGAGGGTAACAATGAGCAGTTCTTC,CASSLDWGEGNNEQFF
TRBD2,TRBJ2-1,NA,TRBV4-2,TGTGCCAGCAGCCAAGATGGGACTAGCGCCTACAATGAGCAGTTCTTC,CASSQDGTSAYNEQFF
TRBD2,TRBJ2-7,NA,TRBV7-8,TGTGCCAGCAGCTCCTATAGCGGGAGCTCCTACGAGCAGTACTTC,CASSSYSGSSYEQYF
NA,TRBJ2-1,once,TRBV19,TGTGCCAGTAGTATCGGCATGGGAGTTAATGAGCAGTTCTTC,CASSIGMGVNEQFF
NA,TRBJ2-5,NA,TRBV5-6,TGTGCCAGCAGTTTTTGGGGGCCAGAGACCCAGTACTTC,CASSFWGPETQYF
NA,TRBJ1-5,once,TRBV5-5,TGTGCCAGCAGCTTGGAGGGGATTCAGCCCCAGCATTTT,CASSLEGIQPQHF
NA,TRBJ1-1,NA,TRBV19,TGTGCCACCTTGGGACAGAACACTGAAGCTTTCTTT,CATLGQNTEAFF
NA,TRBJ1-5,NA,TRBV28,TGTGCCAGCAGTTTACGAAGCGTTGGCAATCAGCCCCAGCATTTT,CASSLRSVGNQPQHF
NA,TRBJ2-2,NA,TRBV11-1,TGTGCCAGCAGCCCTTTTGGGACCGGGGAGCTGTTTTTT,CASSPFGTGELFF
TRBD1,TRBJ1-1,once,TRBV28,TGTGCCAGCAGTTCATACCCCGGGACAGGGTTAAGTTCGCCGGGAACAACTGAAGCTTTCTTT,CASSSYPGTGLSSPGTTEAFF
TRBD2,TRBJ2-1,NA,TRBV12-5,TGTGCTAGTGGTTTGGGACTAGCGGGACTGAGTGAGCAGTTCTTC,CASGLGLAGLSEQFF